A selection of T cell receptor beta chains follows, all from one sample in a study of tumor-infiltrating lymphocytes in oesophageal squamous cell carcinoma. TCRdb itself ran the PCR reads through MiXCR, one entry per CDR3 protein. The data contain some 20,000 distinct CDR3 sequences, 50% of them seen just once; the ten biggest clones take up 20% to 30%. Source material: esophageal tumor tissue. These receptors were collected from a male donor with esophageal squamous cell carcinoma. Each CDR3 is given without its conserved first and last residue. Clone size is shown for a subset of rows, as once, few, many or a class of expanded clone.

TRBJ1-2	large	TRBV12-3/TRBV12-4	ASSLAGRIYGYT
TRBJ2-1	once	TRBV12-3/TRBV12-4	ASTPSSVTTQQF
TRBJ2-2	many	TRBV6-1	ATLGEGRGAGELF
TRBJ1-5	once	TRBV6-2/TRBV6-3	ASSRRDRAYQPQH
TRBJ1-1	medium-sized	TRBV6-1	ASSEAGRTEAF
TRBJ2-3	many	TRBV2	ASRGLSGTDTQY
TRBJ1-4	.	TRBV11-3	ASSLPGVQFDEKLF
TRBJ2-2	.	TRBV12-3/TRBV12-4	ASSKPGQGAVELF
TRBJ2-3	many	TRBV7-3	ASSFYADTQY
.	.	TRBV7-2	ASSSHRASYEQY
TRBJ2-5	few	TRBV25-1	ASSPGLGETQY
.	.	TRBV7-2	ASSLNPIYEQY
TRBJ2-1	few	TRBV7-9	ASSLGRTSRSSYNEQF
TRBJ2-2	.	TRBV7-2	ASSLNRGAGELF
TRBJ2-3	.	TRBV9	ASSAVGADTQY
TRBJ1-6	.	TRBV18	ASSKTGANSPLH
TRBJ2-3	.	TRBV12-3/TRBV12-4	ASMGLAGGIDTQY
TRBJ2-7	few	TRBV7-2	ASSIPGQDFYEQY
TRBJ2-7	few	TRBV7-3	ASSVDREREQY
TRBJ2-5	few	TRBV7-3	ASSLDGGVQETQY
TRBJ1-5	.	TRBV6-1	ASRTSQAQPQH
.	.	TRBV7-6	ASSPDPGLAQETQY
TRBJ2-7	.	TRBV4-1	ASSQADRVSYEQY
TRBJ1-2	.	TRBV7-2	ASSLGRTNYGYT
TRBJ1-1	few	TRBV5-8	ASSLEAGLNTEAF
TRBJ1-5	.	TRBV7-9	ASSLGYGNQPQH
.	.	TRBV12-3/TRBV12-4	ASSLANEQY
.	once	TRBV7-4	ASSFGLAGSQETQY
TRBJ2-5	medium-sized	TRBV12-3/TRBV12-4	ASSLPDTQETQY
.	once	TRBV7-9	ASSLVGQVGYEQY
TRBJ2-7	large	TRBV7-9	ASSNSGRSYEQY
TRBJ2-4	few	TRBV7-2	ASSLQVEQY
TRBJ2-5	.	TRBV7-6	ASSPLADTGLVTQY
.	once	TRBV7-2	ASSLVGTPNSPLH
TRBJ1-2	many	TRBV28	ASSLFGQEFGYT
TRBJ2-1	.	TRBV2	ASSDYEQF
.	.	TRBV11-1	ASSFTWSSYNEQF
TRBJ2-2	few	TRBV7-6	ASRRANTGELF
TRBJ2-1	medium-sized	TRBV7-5	ISVPETLWTSGDPNGNEQF
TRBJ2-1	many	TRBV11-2	ASSLVAGVSYNEQF
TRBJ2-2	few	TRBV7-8	ASKGVWGVTGELF
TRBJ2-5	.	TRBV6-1	ASSHATRVWGGTWETQY
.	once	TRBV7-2	ASSSPAGNSYEQF
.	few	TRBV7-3	ASSRWTATETQY
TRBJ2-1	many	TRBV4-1	ASSQRLAGHYEQF
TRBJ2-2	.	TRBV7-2	ASSPHVDTGELF
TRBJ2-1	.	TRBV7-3	ASSSQRRVGGVYNEQF
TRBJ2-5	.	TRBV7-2	ASSLDTVAQY
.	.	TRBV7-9	ASSLTANSYEQY